These 30 T cell receptor beta chains came from one sample sequenced in a study of response to subunit inactivated influenza vaccine. Each CDR3 protein gets one entry after TCRdb re-called the RT-PCR reads with MiXCR. This sample yields fewer than 700,000 distinct CDR3 sequences, of which 13% are seen a single time; around 13% belongs to the top ten. The starting material was PBMCs from blood, obtained about 40 days after vaccination. These receptors were collected from a man aged 50 to 60 who received an inactivated influenza vaccine.

This clonotype showed up just a few times. The chain couples TRBV7-9 to TRBJ2-1, with a weak D call TRBD2 (6 bases). V lost 1 base to trimming and J lost 7 bases, with 14 bases between them. The CDR3 length is 15 residues. CDR1 is SEHNR, CDR2 FQNEAQ, per germline (reference sequence). CDR3 bases: TGTGCCAGCAGCTTAGAGGGTCCAGGGAGGAATGAGCAGTTCTTC. Translated, it gives CASSLEGPGRNEQFF.

This clonotype showed up many times. The rearrangement links TRBV7-9 to TRBJ2-7, with a weak D call TRBD1 (5 bases). CDR1 is SEHNR, CDR2 FQNEAQ, per germline (reference sequence). The ends were cut back, 1 base at V and 6 bases at J, with 10 bases in the middle. The CDR3 is 13 residues long. The CDR3 spells CASSLGGVPEQYF. CDR3 sequence (DNA): TGTGCCAGCAGCTTAGGGGGCGTTCCCGAGCAGTACTTC. The full variable domain, with the rest looked up from reference TRBV7-9 and TRBJ2-7, is DTGVSQNPRHKITKRGQNVTFRCDPISEHNRLYWYRQTLGQGPEFLTYFQNEAQLEKSRLLSDRFSAERPKGSFSTLEIQRTEQGDSAMYLCASSLGGVPEQYFGPGTRLTVT.

The chain is built from TRBV6-1 and TRBJ1-4, with a tentative D call TRBD1 (6 bases). The CDR3 is made up of 16 amino acids. Trimming took off 2 bases at V and 4 bases at J, with 14 bases between the two ends. Per germline, CDR1 MNHNS and CDR2 SASEGT. The CDR3, as DNA: TGTGCCAGCAGTGAACCCCCACAGGGATATAATGAAAAACTGTTTTTT. This encodes CASSEPPQGYNEKLFF.

The chain employs TRBV20-1 and TRBJ2-7, with 7 bases fitting TRBD2. After removal of 6 bases from V and 3 bases from J, the junction contained 11 bases not matched to a gene. Germline CDR1 is DFQATT and CDR2 is SNEGSKA (reference sequence). The CDR3 is made up of 14 amino acids. CDR3 loop: CSAQTSTSDYEQYF. The DNA for the CDR3 is TGCAGTGCCCAGACCTCAACTAGCGACTACGAGCAGTACTTC.

This sequence joins TRBV5-1 and TRBJ1-2; D is undetermined. The CDR3 spans 14 residues. The V end was cut by 0 bases, the J end by 0 bases, with 6 bases between. Germline CDR1 reads SGHRS; CDR2 reads YFSETQ. In DNA form, the CDR3 reads TGCGCCAGCAGCTTGGCAGGAGCTAACTATGGCTACACCTTC. Encoded protein: CASSLAGANYGYTF. The full variable domain, rest sourced from reference TRBV5-1 and TRBJ1-2, is KAGVTQTPRYLIKTRGQQVTLSCSPISGHRSVSWYQQTPGQGLQFLFEYFSETQRNKGNFPGRFSGRQFSNSRSEMNVSTLELGDSALYLCASSLAGANYGYTFGSGTRLTVV.

In this sample, this clonotype turned up a few times. The rearrangement joins TRBV20-1 to TRBJ1-5; D unresolved. The CDR3 consists of 16 residues. CDR1 is DFQATT and CDR2 is SNEGSKA in the germline V gene (reference sequence). The germline V and J ends were trimmed by 4 bases and 13 bases, with 29 bases remaining between them. CDR3 region: CSATNIQIISPSIQHF. In DNA, the CDR3 is TGCAGTGCTACCAATATCCAGATAATCAGCCCCAGCATTCAGCATTTT.

In this sample, this clonotype turned up once. The CDR3: CSASLAGGSGDTQYF. CDR3 bases: TGCAGTGCCAGTCTAGCGGGGGGGTCGGGGGATACGCAGTATTTT. V and J are TRBV20-1 and TRBJ2-3; the match to TRBD2 covers 12 bases. The CDR3 length is 15 residues. V gave up 6 bases and J gave up 6 bases; unmatched junction bases: 10. The germline V gene encodes CDR1 DFQATT and CDR2 SNEGSKA (reference sequence).

The V and J genes are TRBV18 and TRBJ2-3; D is uncertain. Trimming removed 3 bases from V and 1 base from J, with 11 bases in between. Germline CDR1 KGHSH, CDR2 LQKENI. This CDR3 has 15 amino acids. CDR3 coding DNA: TGTGCCAGCTCACCTATAGACGGCCGCACAGATACGCAGTATTTT. Its translation: CASSPIDGRTDTQYF. Using reference TRBV18 and TRBJ2-3 for the parts outside the CDR3, the full variable domain is NAGVMQNPRHLVRRRGQEARLRCSPMKGHSHVYWYRQLPEEGLKFMVYLQKENIIDESGMPKERFSAEFPKEGPSILRIQQVVRGDSAAYFCASSPIDGRTDTQYFGPGTRLTVL.

The sample holds many counts of this clonotype. This sequence joins TRBV4-1 and TRBJ2-5, with D tentatively TRBD2 (5 bases). Germline V gene sequence: CDR1 MGHRA, CDR2 YSYEKL. V gave up 3 bases and J gave up 4 bases, with 21 bases separating them. There are 17 residues in the CDR3. The CDR3 sequence: CASSHPRSGGFGETQYF. As DNA, the CDR3 is TGCGCCAGCAGCCACCCCCGTTCAGGAGGATTCGGAGAGACCCAGTACTTC.

Ten or more counts support this clonotype. The rearrangement uses TRBV7-9 and TRBJ2-1, with D possibly matching TRBD1 (6 bases). The CDR3 contains 14 residues. V lost 4 bases to trimming and J lost 12 bases, with 19 bases between them. CDR1 and CDR2 from the germline V gene are SEHNR and FQNEAQ (reference sequence). As DNA, the CDR3 is TGTGCCAGCAGCTCAGACAGGTTTCTAAGGTCGCAGTTCTTC. Amino acids: CASSSDRFLRSQFF.

This clonotype was found a few times. The V gene is TRBV2, the J gene TRBJ1-2, with 7 bases lining up with TRBD1. The CDR3 spans 14 residues. The junction had 9 bases not matched to a gene; V was cut back by 5 bases and J by 6 bases. The germline V gene has CDR1 SNHLY and CDR2 FYNNEI. CDR3 protein: CASSRRWQGDGYTF. The CDR3 DNA is TGTGCCAGCAGTCGCCGGTGGCAGGGGGATGGCTACACCTTC.

This clonotype has a handful of counts. The rearrangement uses TRBV4-1 and TRBJ2-1; tentatively, D is TRBD2 (6 bases). Germline V gene lookup returns CDR1 MGHRA and CDR2 YSYEKL. This CDR3 region has 12 residues. V gave up 4 bases and J gave up 9 bases, with 10 bases separating them. CDR3 sequence: CASSREVGEQFF. DNA of the CDR3: TGCGCCAGCAGCCGGGAGGTAGGTGAGCAGTTCTTC.

The V and J genes are TRBV4-3 and TRBJ2-7; 9 nucleotides match TRBD2. CDR1 and CDR2 (germline): LGHNA, YSLEER. CDR3 size: 17 residues. The J segment lost 1 base and the V segment lost 2 bases, leaving 9 bases of the junction unmatched. This CDR3 is CASSQPSERGVSYEQYF. CDR3 coding DNA: TGCGCCAGCAGCCAACCCTCTGAGCGGGGGGTTTCCTACGAGCAGTACTTC.

The chain is built from TRBV20-1 and TRBJ2-5; D not resolved. This CDR3 contains 11 residues. Germline CDR1 and CDR2: DFQATT and SNEGSKA (reference sequence). V lost 4 bases, J lost 4 bases, and 7 bases lay in between. CDR3 loop: CSAILRETQYF. The CDR3 coding sequence is TGCAGTGCTATTCTCCGAGAGACCCAGTACTTC.

This clonotype was found many times. The gene calls are TRBV5-6 and TRBJ1-4; D gene unclear. Germline V gene sequence: CDR1 SGHDT, CDR2 YYEEEE. Trimming pared 0 bases from V and 4 bases from J, leaving 4 bases between. The CDR3 totals 13 residues. The CDR3 loop is CASSLGFNEKLFF. The CDR3 bases are TGTGCCAGCAGCTTGGGCTTTAATGAAAAACTGTTTTTT.

This clonotype appeared a few times. V and J are TRBV6-2 or TRBV6-3 and TRBJ2-4; D tentatively fits TRBD1 or TRBD2 (5 bases each). This CDR3 region has 15 residues. Germline V gives CDR1 MNHEY, CDR2 SVGEGT. With 4 bases removed from V and 8 bases from J, the gap between germline ends came to 18 bases. This CDR3 reads CASSSNRGVKDIQYF. The CDR3 DNA is TGTGCCAGCAGTTCGAATCGAGGGGTCAAGGACATTCAGTACTTC.

The chain couples TRBV10-2 to TRBJ1-4, with D perhaps TRBD1 (5 bases). Per germline, CDR1 WSHSY and CDR2 SAAADI. V gave up 9 bases and J gave up 10 bases, with 18 bases separating them. The CDR3 loop spans 13 amino acids. This CDR3 reads CASYRLGLGKLFF. The CDR3 nucleotides read TGCGCCAGTTACAGGCTGGGGCTGGGAAAACTGTTTTTT.

As regards this clonotype: This clone may be a read error of a much larger clone one base away. V gene TRBV12-3 or TRBV12-4 combines with J gene TRBJ2-5; no definite D call. Trimming shortened V by 3 bases and J by 7 bases, and 15 bases separated the two germline ends. This CDR3 is 14 amino acids long. For the CDR3, the DNA is TGTGCCAGCAGTTTTGGTACAGTTGAAGGGACCCAGTACTTC. Encoded protein: CASSFGTVEGTQYF.

V and J are TRBV27 and TRBJ2-1; TRBD2 might be the D (7 bases). V shed 5 bases and J shed 3 bases, with 11 bases lying between them. CDR1 is MNHEY and CDR2 is SMNVEV in the germline V gene (reference sequence). The CDR3 has 14 residues. The CDR3 loop is CASSHGGHYNEQFF. The CDR3 DNA follows: TGTGCCAGCAGTCACGGGGGGCACTACAATGAGCAGTTCTTC.

This clonotype came up many times. The rearrangement links TRBV4-2 to TRBJ1-5; D ambiguous. Between the trimmed V and J ends, which lost 0 bases and 4 bases, there was a span of 4 bases. The CDR3 consists of 13 residues. CDR1 is LGHNA, CDR2 YNFKEQ, per germline. The CDR3 nucleotides read TGTGCCAGCAGCCAAGAACGAAATCAGCCCCAGCATTTT. This translates into CASSQERNQPQHF.

The gene calls are TRBV5-3 and TRBJ1-5; 12 nucleotides align to TRBD1. TRBV5-3 is an ORF, with its function uncertain. Trimming removed 4 bases from V and 7 bases from J; junction bases left unmatched: 9. The CDR3 is 16 residues long. CDR3 DNA sequence: TGTGCCAGAAGCCTCTGGGGACAGGGGGCAAGGCAGCCCCAGCATTTT. The encoded protein is CARSLWGQGARQPQHF.

This clonotype showed up many times. This chain uses TRBV6-1 with TRBJ2-7, with D perhaps matching TRBD1 (5 bases). The CDR3 extends over 14 amino acids. V lost 6 bases and J 0 bases, leaving 12 bases between the germline ends. CDR1 is MNHNS and CDR2 is SASEGT in the germline V gene. CDR3 DNA sequence: TGTGCCAGCAGGACCGGACATTCCTCCTACGAGCAGTACTTC. Its translation is CASRTGHSSYEQYF.

There are a few counts of this clonotype. The chain carries TRBV18 and TRBJ1-2, with D tentatively TRBD1 (6 bases). The CDR3 extends over 15 amino acids. V lost 2 bases, J lost 6 bases, and 16 bases lay in between. The germline V gene encodes CDR1 KGHSH and CDR2 LQKENI. In DNA, the CDR3 is TGTGCCAGCTCACCAGATAACAGGCCAGGGGATGGCTACACCTTC. This translates into CASSPDNRPGDGYTF. The full variable domain, with the rest looked up from reference TRBV18 and TRBJ1-2, is NAGVMQNPRHLVRRRGQEARLRCSPMKGHSHVYWYRQLPEEGLKFMVYLQKENIIDESGMPKERFSAEFPKEGPSILRIQQVVRGDSAAYFCASSPDNRPGDGYTFGSGTRLTVV.

This clonotype was counted a few times. A read error may produce the germline difference seen at one junction end. The rearrangement links TRBV2 to TRBJ2-1; TRBD2 aligns across 13 bases. The germline V gene encodes CDR1 SNHLY and CDR2 FYNNEI. The CDR3 spans 15 residues. In DNA, the CDR3 is TGTGCCAGCAGGGCCGGGACTAGCGGGAACAATGAGCAGTTTTTC. This encodes CASRAGTSGNNEQFF.

V usage is TRBV12-3 or TRBV12-4 and J usage is TRBJ1-4, with D uncertain. The CDR3 contains 13 residues. V was cut by 7 bases and J by 2 bases, with 8 bases left in between. The CDR3 nucleotides are TGTGCCAGCATGGTCGGTACTAATGAAAAACTGTTTTTT. Translated, it gives CASMVGTNEKLFF.

DNA of the CDR3: TGTGCCAGCAACCGGGACGGTGTTTTCTACGAGCAGTACTTC. Its protein product is CASNRDGVFYEQYF. This chain joins TRBV12-3 or TRBV12-4 and TRBJ2-7; D possibly matches TRBD1 or TRBD2 (5 bases each). The CDR3 is made up of 14 amino acids. V lost 7 bases, J lost 3 bases, and 16 bases lay in between.

The chain uses TRBV12-3 or TRBV12-4 and TRBJ2-5; D not resolved. Trimming cost V 7 bases and J 2 bases, with 11 bases left between them. The CDR3 totals 13 residues. The DNA of the CDR3 is TGTGCCAGCACCCCCAGCCCGCAAGAGACCCAGTACTTC. As protein: CASTPSPQETQYF.

This clonotype has only a few counts. The rearrangement uses TRBV6-2 or TRBV6-3 and TRBJ2-3, with D perhaps given as TRBD1 or TRBD2 (5 bases each). Germline CDR1 reads MNHEY; CDR2 reads SVGEGT. V lost 4 bases and J 2 bases, leaving 13 bases between the germline ends. The length of the CDR3 is 15 residues. CDR3 bases: TGTGCCAGCAGTTCAGGGACCTTGGCCACAGATACGCAGTATTTT. Amino acid sequence: CASSSGTLATDTQYF.

This clonotype occurred a few times. The genes are TRBV5-6 and TRBJ2-3, with a tentative D call TRBD2 (5 bases). Germline V gene data show CDR1 as SGHDT and CDR2 as YYEEEE. The CDR3 extends over 15 amino acids. V was shortened by 0 bases and J by 6 bases, with 14 bases between the two germline ends. The CDR3 loop is CASSLVDFNKDTQYF. CDR3 DNA: TGTGCCAGCAGCTTGGTGGACTTTAACAAGGATACGCAGTATTTT.

This clonotype showed up just a few times. V and J are TRBV20-1 and TRBJ1-3, with D tentatively TRBD1 (5 bases). Per germline, CDR1 DFQATT and CDR2 SNEGSKA (reference sequence). The CDR3 totals 16 residues. V gave up 1 base and J gave up 4 bases, with 17 bases separating them. CDR3 protein: CSARAPGRGTGNTIYF. The CDR3 DNA reads as TGCAGTGCTAGAGCTCCGGGACGAGGGACGGGAAACACCATATATTTT.